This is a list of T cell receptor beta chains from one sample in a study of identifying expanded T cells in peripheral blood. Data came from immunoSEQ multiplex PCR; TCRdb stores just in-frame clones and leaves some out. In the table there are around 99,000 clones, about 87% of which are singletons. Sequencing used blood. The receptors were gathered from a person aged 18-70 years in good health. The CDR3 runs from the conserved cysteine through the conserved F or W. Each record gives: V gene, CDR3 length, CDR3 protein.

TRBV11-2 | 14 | CASSLTGGHYGYTF
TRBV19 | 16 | CASSIRRASGNNEQFF
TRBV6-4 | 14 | CASSDLGGTDTQYF
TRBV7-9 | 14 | CASRGVQGTHGYTF
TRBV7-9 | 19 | CASSLGGAGGQKSTDTQYF
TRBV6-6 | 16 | CASSHLKGWKAEGYTF
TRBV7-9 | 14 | CATHPGTGIYEQYF
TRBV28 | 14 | CASGQRPGANVLTF
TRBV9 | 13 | CASSLRTHNEQFF
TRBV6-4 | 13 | CASKFQENTEAFF
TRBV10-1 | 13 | CASSGGLNTEAFF
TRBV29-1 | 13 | CSVGEDRPDTQYF
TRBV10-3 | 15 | CTIKDPGTTSYEQYF
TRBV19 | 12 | CASKRSNQPQHF
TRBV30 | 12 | CAWSRGEWEAFF
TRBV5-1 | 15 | CASRGLAGALYEQYF
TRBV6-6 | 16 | CASSYRAGTKHSEAFF
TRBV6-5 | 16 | CASSYPTGSGNSPLHF
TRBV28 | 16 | CASSSSGGANRYEQYF
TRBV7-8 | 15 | CASSLGGHSNQPQHF
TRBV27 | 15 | CASSLSLGLGDEQYF
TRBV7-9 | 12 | CASSLLNQPQHF
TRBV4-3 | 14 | CASSRTGGSYEQYF
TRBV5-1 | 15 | CASSLTVYGANVLTF
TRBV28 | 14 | CASSRGTDPYGYTF
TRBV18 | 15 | CASSPPHPSTDTQYF
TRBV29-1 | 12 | CSVEGEWKTQYF
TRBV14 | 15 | CASSQDRTSGSEQYF
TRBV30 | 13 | CAWSTTGGYGYTF
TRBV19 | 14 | CASSPGQGNYGYTF
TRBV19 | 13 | CASSGGYGYEQYF
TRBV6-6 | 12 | CASSYSAGHQHF
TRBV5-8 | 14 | CASSLYSSPYEQYF
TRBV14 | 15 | CASRGTGTGFNEQFF
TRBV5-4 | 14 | CASSPGQVYNEQFF
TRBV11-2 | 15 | CASSFTAGYNAEQFF
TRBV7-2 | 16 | CAQQGIAGYSNQPQHF
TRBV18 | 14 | CASSLMGGRDEQFF
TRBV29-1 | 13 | CSVPAGATDTQYF
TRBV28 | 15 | CASRKTSGRVHEQFF
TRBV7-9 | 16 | CASSGGESSYNSPLHF
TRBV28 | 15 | CASSLPRQGGYEQFF
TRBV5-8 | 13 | CASSQRDTDTQYF
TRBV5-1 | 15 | CASSDPSGIVYEQYF
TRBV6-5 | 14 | CASSGRMGSYEQYF
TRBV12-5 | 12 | CASGTGYQPQHF
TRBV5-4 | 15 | CASRPGGRYQETQYF
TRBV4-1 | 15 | CASSRPQDVGETQYF
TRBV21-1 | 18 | CASSKEGEGDLHNQPQHF
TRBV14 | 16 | CASSRITGGQYNEQFF
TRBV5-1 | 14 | CASTAGTGKETQYF
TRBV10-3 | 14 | CAISTSGSPGELFF
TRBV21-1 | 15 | CASSIGLSNNTEAFF
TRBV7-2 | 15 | CASSLALQGIGELFF
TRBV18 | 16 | CASSPRSSDRRYEQYF
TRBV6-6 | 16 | CASSYISRATNYGYTF
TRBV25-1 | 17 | CASRGLYRGENTGELFF
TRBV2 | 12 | CASRTDGTEEYF
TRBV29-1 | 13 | CSARGTENYGYTF
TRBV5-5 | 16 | CASSRAWNSGANVLTF